Listed here is a single T cell receptor (beta chain). Sequenced by immunoSEQ multiplex PCR; TCRdb stores in-frame clones only, minus some. The sample has about 42,000 clones; roughly 90% are singletons. The entry originates in a study of blood T cell repertoires in COVID-19. Study overall: The United States, Italy and Spain supplied acute and convalescent COVID-19 samples. Sample material is recorded as cDNA or gDNA derived from T cells, B-cell-depleted T cells, or PBMCs.

Germline CDR1 SGHTA, CDR2 FQGTGA. The CDR3 contains 15 residues. V was cut by 2 bases and J by 5 bases, with 16 bases left in between. The chain uses TRBV7-3 and TRBJ2-7; D is unclear. The source of this sequence is a human donor in a cohort sampled during active COVID-19. What was sequenced was peripheral blood. The CDR3 nucleotides read TGTGCCAGCAGCTTAGATGGGTCCCGACAAAACGAGCAGTACTTC. Residues: CASSLDGSRQNEQYF.